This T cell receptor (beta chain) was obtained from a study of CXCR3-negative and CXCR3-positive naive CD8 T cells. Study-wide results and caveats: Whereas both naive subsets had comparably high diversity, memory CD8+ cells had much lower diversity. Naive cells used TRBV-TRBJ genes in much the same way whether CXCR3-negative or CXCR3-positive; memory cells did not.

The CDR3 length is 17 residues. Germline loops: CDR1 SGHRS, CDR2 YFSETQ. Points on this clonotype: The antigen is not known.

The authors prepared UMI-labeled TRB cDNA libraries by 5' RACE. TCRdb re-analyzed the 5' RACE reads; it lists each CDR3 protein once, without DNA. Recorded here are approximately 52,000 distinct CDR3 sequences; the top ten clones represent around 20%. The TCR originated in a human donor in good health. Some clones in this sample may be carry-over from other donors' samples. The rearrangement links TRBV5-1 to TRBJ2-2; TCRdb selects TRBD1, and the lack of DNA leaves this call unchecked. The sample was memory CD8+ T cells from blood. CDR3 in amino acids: CASSSPIDRGDTGELFF. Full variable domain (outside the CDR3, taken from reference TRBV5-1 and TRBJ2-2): KAGVTQTPRYLIKTRGQQVTLSCSPISGHRSVSWYQQTPGQGLQFLFEYFSETQRNKGNFPGRFSGRQFSNSRSEMNVSTLELGDSALYLCASSSPIDRGDTGELFFGEGSRLTVL.